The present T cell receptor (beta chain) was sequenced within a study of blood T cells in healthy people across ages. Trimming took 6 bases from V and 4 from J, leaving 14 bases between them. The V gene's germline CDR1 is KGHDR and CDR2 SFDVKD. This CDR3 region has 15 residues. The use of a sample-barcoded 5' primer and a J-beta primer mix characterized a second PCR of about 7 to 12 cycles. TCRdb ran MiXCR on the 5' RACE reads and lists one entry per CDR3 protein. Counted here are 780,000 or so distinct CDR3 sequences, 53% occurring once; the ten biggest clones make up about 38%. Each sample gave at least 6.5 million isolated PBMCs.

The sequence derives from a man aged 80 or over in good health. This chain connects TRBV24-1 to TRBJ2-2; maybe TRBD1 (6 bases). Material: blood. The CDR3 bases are TGTGCCACCAGTTCATGGGCAGGGGTCACCGGGGAGCTGTTTTTT. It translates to CATSSWAGVTGELFF.